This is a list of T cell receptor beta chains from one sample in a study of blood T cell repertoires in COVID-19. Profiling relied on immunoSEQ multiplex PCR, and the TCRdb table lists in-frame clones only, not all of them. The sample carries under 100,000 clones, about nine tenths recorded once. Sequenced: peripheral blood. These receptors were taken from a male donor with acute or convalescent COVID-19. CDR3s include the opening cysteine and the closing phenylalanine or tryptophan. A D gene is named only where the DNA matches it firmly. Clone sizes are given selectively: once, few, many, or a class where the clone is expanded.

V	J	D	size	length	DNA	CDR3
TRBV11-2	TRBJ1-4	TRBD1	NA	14	TGTGCCAGCAGCTTAGGACAGGGGGGAGAAAAACTGTTTTTT	CASSLGQGGEKLFF
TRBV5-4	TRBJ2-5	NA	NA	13	TGTGCCAGCAGCGCGACCGGGGAGAAGACCCAGTACTTC	CASSATGEKTQYF
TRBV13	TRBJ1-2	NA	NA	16	TGTGCCAGCAGCTTGATAGGGGATTCTCGGGACTATGGCTACACCTTC	CASSLIGDSRDYGYTF
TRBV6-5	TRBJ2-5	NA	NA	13	TGTGCCAGCAGACTGGGCAGGGCGGAGACCCAGTACTTC	CASRLGRAETQYF
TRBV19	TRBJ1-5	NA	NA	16	TGTGCCAGTAGTAAATTAGGGACACTTAGCAATCAGCCCCAGCATTTT	CASSKLGTLSNQPQHF
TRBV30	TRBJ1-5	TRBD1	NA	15	TGTGCCTGGAGCCAAGGACAGGGCGGCAATCAGCCCCAGCATTTT	CAWSQGQGGNQPQHF
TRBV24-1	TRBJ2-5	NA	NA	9	TGTGCCACCCCTAAGACCCAGTACTTC	CATPKTQYF
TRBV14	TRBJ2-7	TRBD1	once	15	TGTGCCAGCAGCCCGCCGACAGGGTATTCCTACGAGCAGTACTTC	CASSPPTGYSYEQYF
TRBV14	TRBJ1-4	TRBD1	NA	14	TGTGCCAGCAGCAAACAGGGGGGAAATGAAAAACTGTTTTTT	CASSKQGGNEKLFF
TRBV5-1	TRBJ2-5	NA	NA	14	TGCGCCAGCAGCAATCGAGGGGGATTAGAGACCCAGTACTTC	CASSNRGGLETQYF
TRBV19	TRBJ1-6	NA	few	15	TGTGCCAGTAGTATGGACAGCAAAAGTAATTCACCCCTCCACTTT	CASSMDSKSNSPLHF
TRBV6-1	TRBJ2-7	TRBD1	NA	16	TGTGCCAGCAGTGATTCCGGGACAGGGGTTTCCTACGAGCAGTACTTC	CASSDSGTGVSYEQYF
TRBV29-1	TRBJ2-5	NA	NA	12	TGCAGCACAGGACCGCGCCAAGAGACCCAGTACTTC	CSTGPRQETQYF